The source of this T cell receptor (beta chain) is a study of shared clonotypes between healthy human individuals. Study-level information: CD4 naive cells filled three plates per donor, CD4 memory three, CD8 naive two and CD8 memory one.

The CDR3 is 11 amino acids. With V trimmed by 4 bases and J by 7 bases, 2 bases remained unmatched. In germline, CDR1 is SGHRS, CDR2 YFSETQ. The protocol was immunoSEQ multiplex PCR, while the TCRdb copy is restricted to in-frame clones and leaves out a portion. The sample carries hundreds of thousands of clones, around 96% recorded once. The material sequenced was naive CD4+ T cells sorted from blood. Subset reported: CD45RA+ positively selected. The J gene is TRBJ2-7, the V gene TRBV5-1, with TRBD1 matching 7 bases. The clonotype comes from a woman aged 25 to 39 in good health. The CDR3 region is CASSADREQYF. CDR3 nucleotide sequence: TGCGCCAGCAGCGCGGACAGGGAGCAGTACTTC.